This T cell receptor (beta chain) stems from a study of CD8 T cells in Susac syndrome. A quantity of roughly 0.5 to 1 ug RNA underwent reverse transcription using random hexamers. TCRdb re-derived calls from the immunoSEQ multiplex PCR reads in MiXCR, one entry per CDR3 protein. This table holds roughly 150,000 distinct CDR3 sequences, under 95% found once. This CDR3 comprises 11 residues. Per germline, CDR1 MDHEN and CDR2 SYDVKM. Deletions cut 6 bases from V and 3 bases from J, with 5 bases between. The source material was CD4+ T cells from PBMCs. The chain is built from TRBV28 and TRBJ1-2; D uncertain. The receptor comes from a human donor in good health. The CDR3 region is CASRAYYGYTF. The CDR3 DNA follows: TGTGCCAGCAGGGCTTACTATGGCTACACCTTC.